This T cell receptor beta chain was profiled in a study of blood T cell repertoires in COVID-19. Study in general: The samples span acute and convalescent COVID-19 from the United States, Italy and Spain. T cells, B-cell-depleted T cells, or PBMCs provided the cDNA or gDNA that served as material.

This CDR3 region has 14 residues. CDR1 SGHRS and CDR2 YFSETQ come from the germline V gene. The germline V and J ends were trimmed by 6 bases and 8 bases, with 17 bases remaining between them. As handled by the study authors: Estimates of nucleated cell counts were drawn from the amplification of reference gene primers. This table comes from immunoSEQ multiplex PCR, and its TCRdb copy is limited to in-frame clones, with some not included. V, J and clone size are taken as reported in that table, and D and trimming were inferred from the DNA itself. The table records around 300,000 clones, approximately 86% of them present only once.

The gene calls are TRBV5-1 and TRBJ1-4, with a weak D call TRBD1 (6 bases). Sequencing was done on a sample of peripheral blood. The source is a woman aged 25 to 39 who had recovered from COVID-19. The CDR3 reads CASTPGHGREKLFF. CDR3 bases: TGCGCCAGCACCCCGGGACATGGGCGGGAAAAACTGTTTTTT.